The rows below give T cell receptor beta chains drawn from one sample of a study of shared clonotypes between healthy human individuals. Data came from immunoSEQ multiplex PCR; TCRdb stores just in-frame clones and leaves some out. This sample carries 2,500,000 or so clones, more than 80% of them seen once, and the ten largest clones take under 0.15%. Sequenced: naive CD4+ T cells sorted from blood. The source is a man younger than 35 in good health. CDR3s include the opening cysteine and the closing phenylalanine or tryptophan. The D gene is left open where the match is weak. The listing skips clone size in some rows; elsewhere it reads once, few, many or a size class.

V	size	J	D	DNA	CDR3
TRBV6-5	.	TRBJ2-6	.	TGTGCCAGCATCCTGGACACTGGGGCCAACGTCCTGACTTTC	CASILDTGANVLTF
TRBV12-5	.	TRBJ1-1	.	TGTGCTAGTGGTTTGGTGCGACGGACAGCTTTCTTT	CASGLVRRTAFF
TRBV6-1	.	TRBJ1-2	TRBD1	TGTGCCAGCAGTTATGGACAGGGGGCTTATGGCTACACCTTC	CASSYGQGAYGYTF
TRBV10-3	.	TRBJ2-1	TRBD2	TGTGCCATCACCCGCGGGAGCTACAATGAGCAGTTCTTC	CAITRGSYNEQFF
TRBV10-3	.	TRBJ2-1	.	TGTGCCATCAGTGAGTCGAGGGCTAGTACGTGGAACAATGAGCAGTTCTTC	CAISESRASTWNNEQFF
TRBV7-3	.	TRBJ1-1	.	TGTGCCAGCAGCCGCAACATGAACACTGAAGCTTTCTTT	CASSRNMNTEAFF
TRBV6-5	.	TRBJ1-2	.	TGTGCCAGCAGCCTCGGGACCGCCTCTGATGGCTACACCTTC	CASSLGTASDGYTF
TRBV28	.	TRBJ2-5	.	TGTGCCAGCGGCTTTGGCGTAGGAGAGACCCAGTACTTC	CASGFGVGETQYF
TRBV5-1	.	TRBJ1-2	.	TGCGCCAGCAGCAAGGACAGAGGAAACTATGGCTACACCTTC	CASSKDRGNYGYTF
TRBV30	.	TRBJ2-6	.	TGTGCCTGGACGGGCGGCGCTGGGGCCAACGTCCTGACTTTC	CAWTGGAGANVLTF
TRBV18	.	TRBJ2-3	TRBD2	TGTGCCAGCTCACCGGGACTAGCGACGACAGATACGCAGTATTTT	CASSPGLATTDTQYF
TRBV30	.	TRBJ2-6	.	TGTGCCTGGAACAAACGACCTGAGGCCAACGTCCTGACTTTC	CAWNKRPEANVLTF
TRBV30	.	TRBJ1-4	.	TGTGCCTGGAAGCAGGGTCGAAATGAAAAACTGTTTTTT	CAWKQGRNEKLFF
TRBV19	.	TRBJ2-7	TRBD2	TGTGCCAGTAGTACCACAGTCGGGACTAGCGGGAGACAATTCTACGAGCAGTACTTC	CASSTTVGTSGRQFYEQYF
TRBV7-9	.	TRBJ2-7	TRBD2	TGTGCCAGCAGCTTGACTAGCGGATCCTACGAGCAGTACTTC	CASSLTSGSYEQYF
TRBV6-5	.	TRBJ2-5	TRBD2	TGTGCCAGCAGGGCGAGCGGGAGGGGCGAGACCCAGTACTTC	CASRASGRGETQYF
TRBV7-2	.	TRBJ2-1	.	TGTGCCAGCAGCTTAGTAACGAGTGGCTCCTACAATGAGCAGTTCTTC	CASSLVTSGSYNEQFF
TRBV7-2	.	TRBJ2-5	TRBD2	TGTGCCAGCAGCTTGCAGGGGACTAGCGGGGGGGAGACCCAGTACTTC	CASSLQGTSGGETQYF
TRBV4-1	.	TRBJ2-1	.	TGCGCCAGCAGCCCCCGAAGAGTAGACTCCTACAATGAGCAGTTCTTC	CASSPRRVDSYNEQFF
TRBV19	.	TRBJ2-1	TRBD2	TGTGCCAGTGCCGGGACTAGCGGGAGACCTACCTCCTACAATGAGCAGTTCTTC	CASAGTSGRPTSYNEQFF
TRBV10-3	.	TRBJ1-6	TRBD1	TGTGCCATCAGTGACTCGGGACAGAAGAATTCACCCCTCCACTTT	CAISDSGQKNSPLHF
TRBV20-1	.	TRBJ1-5	.	TGCAGTGCTAGAGTGCAGAAAGCCCAGCATTTT	CSARVQKAQHF
TRBV6-6	once	TRBJ2-3	.	TGTGCCAGCAGCACAGCAACCCGATATTCCACAGATACGCAGTATTTT	CASSTATRYSTDTQYF
TRBV9	.	TRBJ2-1	.	TGTGCCAGCAGCGACGAAACTAAAGGACTCTACAATGAGCAGTTCTTC	CASSDETKGLYNEQFF
TRBV2	once	TRBJ2-7	.	TGTGCCAGCAGGAGTGGGGCGGGACACCCCTACGAGCAGTACTTC	CASRSGAGHPYEQYF
TRBV7-2	.	TRBJ2-5	TRBD2	TGTGCCAGCAGCCAAGGAGGGCTAGCGGGAAGGGGGGAGACCCAGTACTTC	CASSQGGLAGRGETQYF
TRBV27	.	TRBJ2-7	.	TGTGCCAGCGGAATACCAAGAGGCGAGCAGTACTTC	CASGIPRGEQYF
TRBV5-5	.	TRBJ1-4	TRBD1	TGTGCCAGCAGCTTGGTCTTCAGGACAGGGGCAATTAATGAAAAACTGTTTTTT	CASSLVFRTGAINEKLFF